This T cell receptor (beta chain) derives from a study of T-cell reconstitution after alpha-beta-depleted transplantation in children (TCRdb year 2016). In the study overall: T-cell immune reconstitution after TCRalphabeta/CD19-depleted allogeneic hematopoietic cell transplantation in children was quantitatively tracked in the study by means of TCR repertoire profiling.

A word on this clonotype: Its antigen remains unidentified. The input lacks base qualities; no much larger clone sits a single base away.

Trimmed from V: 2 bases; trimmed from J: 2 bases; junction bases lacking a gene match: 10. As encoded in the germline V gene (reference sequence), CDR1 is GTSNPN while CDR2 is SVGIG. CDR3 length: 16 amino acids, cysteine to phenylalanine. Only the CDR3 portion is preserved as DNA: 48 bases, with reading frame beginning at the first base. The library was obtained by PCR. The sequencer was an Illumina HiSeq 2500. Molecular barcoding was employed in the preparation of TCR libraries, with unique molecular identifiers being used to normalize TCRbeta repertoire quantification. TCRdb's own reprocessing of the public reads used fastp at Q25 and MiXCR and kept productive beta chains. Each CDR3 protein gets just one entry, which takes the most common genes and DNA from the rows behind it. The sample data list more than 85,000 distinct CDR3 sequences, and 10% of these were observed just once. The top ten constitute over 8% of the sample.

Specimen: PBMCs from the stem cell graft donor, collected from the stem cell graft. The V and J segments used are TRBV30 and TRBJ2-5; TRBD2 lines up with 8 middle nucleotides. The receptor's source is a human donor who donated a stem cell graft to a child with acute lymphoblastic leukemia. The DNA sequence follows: TGTGCCTGGAGTAACCTTGGAGCGGGGGTACAAGAGACCCAGTACTTC. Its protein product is CAWSNLGAGVQETQYF.